The sequence of this T cell receptor (beta chain) was determined in a study of blood T cell repertoires in COVID-19. Study-level background: The United States, Italy and Spain supplied acute and convalescent COVID-19 samples. Sources were T cells, B-cell-depleted T cells, or PBMCs; the material itself was cDNA or gDNA.

In the original workflow: Reference gene primer amplification gave nucleated cell count estimates. Assay used: immunoSEQ multiplex PCR; TCRdb lists only in-frame clones, some missing. V and J calls and clone size come straight from that table; D and trimming were deduced from the DNA. The table lists about 84,000 clones, approximately 80% of them singletons, with roughly 15% in the top ten. V lost 3 bases, J lost 2 bases, and 8 bases lay in between. Germline V gene lookup returns CDR1 ENHRY and CDR2 SYGVKD. This CDR3 region has 14 residues. This receptor was identified in a woman aged 80 or older with acute or convalescent COVID-19. The sample consisted of peripheral blood. The genes are TRBV10-3 and TRBJ1-5; possible D gene TRBD1, 5 bases. CDR3 loop: CAISESTGNQPQHF. As DNA, the CDR3 is TGTGCCATCAGTGAATCGACAGGCAATCAGCCCCAGCATTTT.